This TCR beta chain was retrieved from a study of cytomegalovirus exposure and HLA in healthy donors. The CDR3 contains 18 residues. Unmatched junction bases numbered 10, after V lost 3 bases and J lost 2 bases. Germline V gene sequence: CDR1 MGHRA, CDR2 YSYEKL. Assay: immunoSEQ multiplex PCR; the TCRdb copy retains only in-frame clones and omits some. The data show roughly 310,000 clones, with roughly 87% seen just once and approximately 0.96% held by the top ten. This receptor was taken from a man aged 25-40 years in good health and CMV-seronegative. The rearrangement links TRBV4-1 to TRBJ2-5, with 12 nucleotides matching TRBD2. Sequenced material: PBMCs. CDR3 bases: TGCGCCAGCAGCCAGAGACTAGCGGGGGTCACATCACAAGAGACCCAGTACTTC. Translated: CASSQRLAGVTSQETQYF.